This is a list of T cell receptor beta chains from one sample in a study of cytomegalovirus exposure and HLA in healthy donors. Clones were read by immunoSEQ multiplex PCR, and TCRdb kept only the in-frame ones, dropping some. Of approximately 140,000 clones listed, roughly 77% were seen once; the top ten hold roughly 4%. The source material was PBMCs. These receptors all come from a human donor in good health. The CDR3 runs from the conserved cysteine through the conserved F or W. Fields, in order: V gene, D gene, clone size, J gene, CDR3 protein, CDR3 DNA. A D gene is named only where the DNA matches it firmly. Not every row has a clone size; where given, it reads once, few, many or a size class.

TRBV27,.,.,TRBJ2-7,CASSYSGGYEQYF,TGTGCCAGCAGCTATTCTGGCGGCTACGAGCAGTACTTC
TRBV10-3,.,.,TRBJ2-2,CAISGRDNTGELFF,TGTGCCATCTCCGGCAGGGATAACACCGGGGAGCTGTTTTTT
TRBV6-4,TRBD2,.,TRBJ2-3,CASSERGEADTQYF,TGTGCCAGCAGTGAGCGGGGGGAGGCAGATACGCAGTATTTT
TRBV2,TRBD2,.,TRBJ2-7,CASSPSSGRRNEQYF,TGTGCCAGCAGTCCGTCTAGCGGGAGGCGGAACGAGCAGTACTTC
TRBV5-6,TRBD1,few,TRBJ1-1,CASRRDRGRTEAFF,TGTGCCAGCAGGAGGGACAGGGGGCGGACTGAAGCTTTCTTT
TRBV19,.,.,TRBJ1-2,CASSSLRVAGGYTF,TGTGCCAGTAGTAGCCTCAGGGTTGCCGGAGGCTACACCTTC
TRBV4-3,.,few,TRBJ2-3,CASSPGMQRDTQYF,TGCGCCAGCAGCCCCGGAATGCAGCGAGATACGCAGTATTTT
TRBV6-5,.,.,TRBJ1-5,CASSSEGLSNQPQHF,TGTGCCAGCAGTTCTGAGGGATTGAGCAATCAGCCCCAGCATTTT
TRBV7-6,.,.,TRBJ1-4,CASSLGQGGEKLFF,TGTGCCAGCAGCTTAGGGCAGGGAGGTGAAAAACTGTTTTTT
TRBV28,.,.,TRBJ1-2,CASRLKQKYYGYTF,TGTGCCAGCAGACTTAAACAGAAGTACTATGGCTACACCTTC
TRBV15,.,.,TRBJ1-2,CATSRDRGLNYGYTF,TGTGCCACCAGCAGAGATAGGGGTCTTAACTATGGCTACACCTTC
TRBV2,TRBD1,.,TRBJ1-1,CASRGQKNTEAFF,TGTGCCAGCAGGGGACAGAAGAACACTGAAGCTTTCTTT
TRBV4-2,TRBD1,few,TRBJ1-2,CASSQATGTAYGYTF,TGTGCCAGCAGCCAAGCCACCGGGACAGCCTATGGCTACACCTTC
TRBV7-8,TRBD1,.,TRBJ1-3,CASSSTGGGNTIYF,TGTGCCAGCAGCTCCACAGGGGGAGGAAACACCATATATTTT
TRBV29-1,TRBD2,.,TRBJ2-1,CSVVLAGANEQFF,TGCAGCGTTGTACTAGCGGGGGCCAATGAGCAGTTCTTC
TRBV6-1,TRBD1,.,TRBJ1-6,CASRPTGPSPLHF,TGTGCCAGCAGACCGACAGGGCCTTCACCCCTCCACTTT
TRBV2,TRBD2,.,TRBJ2-3,CASSASQLAGSTDTQYF,TGTGCCAGCAGTGCTTCCCAACTAGCGGGGTCGACAGATACGCAGTATTTT
TRBV6-5,TRBD1,.,TRBJ1-1,CATNRGNTEAFF,TGTGCCACCAACAGGGGGAACACTGAAGCTTTCTTT
TRBV6-1,.,.,TRBJ1-1,CASSETRPLGNTEAFF,TGTGCCAGCAGTGAGACGAGGCCCCTGGGGAACACTGAAGCTTTCTTT
TRBV4-2,.,.,TRBJ1-1,CASSQEGGANTEAFF,TGTGCCAGCAGCCAAGAAGGGGGGGCGAACACTGAAGCTTTCTTT
TRBV6-1,TRBD1,.,TRBJ2-6,CASSELTGASSGANVLTF,TGTGCCAGCAGTGAACTTACAGGGGCCAGCTCTGGGGCCAACGTCCTGACTTTC
TRBV19,TRBD2,.,TRBJ2-1,CASSIDHQGGRAGEQFF,TGTGCCAGTAGTATAGATCATCAGGGCGGGAGGGCCGGTGAGCAGTTCTTC
TRBV30,.,.,TRBJ1-3,CAWSSRSRNTIYF,TGTGCCTGGAGTAGCCGTTCTCGAAACACCATATATTTT
TRBV2,.,.,TRBJ1-1,CASSLDMDSGGTEAFF,TGTGCCAGCAGTTTAGACATGGACAGTGGGGGCACTGAAGCTTTCTTT
TRBV6-6,.,once,TRBJ2-2,CASSYLAEDTGELFF,TGTGCCAGCAGTTACTTAGCTGAGGACACCGGGGAGCTGTTTTTT
TRBV19,.,.,TRBJ2-7,CASSIGPGAAEQYF,TGTGCCAGTAGTATCGGTCCGGGAGCGGCCGAGCAGTACTTC
TRBV29-1,TRBD1,.,TRBJ2-5,CSVSTGQGARETQYF,TGCAGCGTCTCTACGGGACAGGGGGCGCGTGAGACCCAGTACTTC
TRBV7-3,.,.,TRBJ2-1,CASSLRSGSGGEQFF,TGTGCCAGCAGCCTACGGTCAGGCAGTGGGGGGGAGCAGTTCTTC
TRBV7-8,.,few,TRBJ2-1,CASSVRGGPYNEQFF,TGTGCCAGCAGCGTACGTGGTGGGCCTTACAATGAGCAGTTCTTC
TRBV4-1,.,.,TRBJ2-7,CASSQVGEESRSYHEQYF,TGCGCCAGCAGCCAAGTTGGGGAGGAATCCAGGTCCTACCACGAGCAGTACTTC
TRBV7-8,TRBD2,.,TRBJ2-3,CASSTTGLELDTQYF,TGTGCCAGCAGCACTACGGGACTAGAGTTAGATACGCAGTATTTT
TRBV7-9,.,few,TRBJ2-2,CASSLPGSNTGELFF,TGTGCCAGCTCCCTCCCGGGATCCAACACCGGGGAGCTGTTTTTT
TRBV10-3,TRBD1,.,TRBJ1-1,CAIRAGGLNTEAFF,TGTGCCATCAGGGCAGGGGGCCTGAACACTGAAGCTTTCTTT
TRBV9,.,.,TRBJ1-5,CASSVGSDQPQHF,TGTGCCAGCAGCGTAGGATCAGATCAGCCCCAGCATTTT
TRBV7-9,TRBD1,.,TRBJ1-4,CASSQGQRNEKLFF,TGTGCCAGCAGCCAGGGACAGAGAAATGAAAAACTGTTTTTT
TRBV29-1,TRBD1,few,TRBJ2-1,CSVLGQGTYNEQFF,TGCAGCGTTCTGGGACAGGGGACGTACAATGAGCAGTTCTTC
TRBV15,.,.,TRBJ1-4,CATSRVPRGATNEKLFF,TGTGCCACCAGCAGAGTCCCTCGGGGTGCAACTAATGAAAAACTGTTTTTT
TRBV10-1,.,.,TRBJ1-6,CASSDSRNSPLHF,TGCGCCAGCAGTGATAGCCGGAATTCACCCCTCCACTTT
TRBV19,TRBD1,.,TRBJ2-6,CASQPTGGTGANVLTF,TGTGCCAGTCAACCGACAGGGGGGACTGGGGCCAACGTCCTGACTTTC
TRBV28,.,.,TRBJ1-2,CALGGANYGYTF,TGTGCCCTGGGGGGGGCTAACTATGGCTACACCTTC
TRBV18,TRBD1,.,TRBJ2-7,CASSPTDRATYEQYF,TGTGCCAGCTCCCCTACCGACAGGGCAACGTACGAGCAGTACTTC
TRBV27,TRBD1,.,TRBJ1-2,CASSTLGQGGIYGYTF,TGTGCCAGCAGTACCCTAGGACAGGGGGGCATCTATGGCTACACCTTC
TRBV7-6,TRBD1,.,TRBJ2-2,CASSSDRSTGELFF,TGTGCCAGCAGCTCGGACAGGTCTACCGGGGAGCTGTTTTTT
TRBV7-6,TRBD2,.,TRBJ2-7,CASSSMGLAGVEQYF,TGTGCCAGCAGCTCCATGGGACTAGCGGGAGTCGAGCAGTACTTC
TRBV7-9,.,.,TRBJ2-3,CSSSFTRSSREITQYF,TGTTCCAGCAGCTTTACACGCAGTAGCCGTGAGATTACGCAGTATTTT
TRBV4-2,TRBD2,.,TRBJ2-7,CASSRSGTIYEQYF,TGTGCCAGCAGCCGTAGCGGGACAATCTACGAGCAGTACTTC
TRBV28,TRBD2,.,TRBJ2-1,CASSPRLAGLLNNEQFF,TGTGCCAGCAGCCCAAGACTAGCGGGATTACTTAACAATGAGCAGTTCTTC
TRBV18,TRBD2,.,TRBJ2-3,CASSPTSGSTDTQYF,TGTGCCAGCTCACCAACTAGCGGGAGCACAGATACGCAGTATTTT
TRBV4-1,TRBD1,.,TRBJ1-6,CASSPPDRENSPLHF,TGCGCCAGCAGCCCCCCGGACAGGGAGAATTCACCCCTCCACTTT
TRBV4-1,.,.,TRBJ2-4,CASSQDGGPKNIQYF,TGCGCCAGCAGCCAAGATGGAGGGCCCAAAAACATTCAGTACTTC
TRBV25-1,.,.,TRBJ2-5,CASSRLAAPGVETQYF,TGTGCCAGCAGTCGCCTAGCAGCTCCAGGAGTAGAGACCCAGTACTTC
TRBV6-5,.,.,TRBJ2-1,CASRRTNEQFF,TGTGCCAGCAGGAGAACCAATGAGCAGTTCTTC
TRBV10-1,TRBD1,few,TRBJ2-5,CASSDGTEETQYF,TGCGCCAGCAGTGACGGGACAGAAGAGACCCAGTACTTC
TRBV7-6,TRBD1,.,TRBJ2-1,CASSLGGTGNEQFF,TGTGCCAGCAGCTTAGGTGGGACAGGCAATGAGCAGTTCTTC